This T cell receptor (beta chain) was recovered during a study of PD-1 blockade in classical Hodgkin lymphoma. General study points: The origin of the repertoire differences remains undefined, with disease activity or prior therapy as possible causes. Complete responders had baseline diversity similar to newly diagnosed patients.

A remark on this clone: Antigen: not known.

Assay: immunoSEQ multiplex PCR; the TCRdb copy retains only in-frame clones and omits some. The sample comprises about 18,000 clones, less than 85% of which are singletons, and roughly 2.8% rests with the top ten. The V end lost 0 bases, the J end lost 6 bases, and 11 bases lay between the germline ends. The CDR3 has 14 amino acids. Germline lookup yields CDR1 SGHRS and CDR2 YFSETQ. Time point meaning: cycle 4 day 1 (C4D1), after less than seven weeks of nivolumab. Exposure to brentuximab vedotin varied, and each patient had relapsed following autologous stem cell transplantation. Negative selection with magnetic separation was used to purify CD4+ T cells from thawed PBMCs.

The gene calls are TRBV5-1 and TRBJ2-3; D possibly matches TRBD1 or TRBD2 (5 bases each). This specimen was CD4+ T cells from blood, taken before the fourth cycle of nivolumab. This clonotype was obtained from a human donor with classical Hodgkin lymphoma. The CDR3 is CASSLDGGADTQYF. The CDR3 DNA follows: TGCGCCAGCAGCTTGGATGGGGGAGCGGATACGCAGTATTTT. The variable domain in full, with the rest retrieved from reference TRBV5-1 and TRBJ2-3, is KAGVTQTPRYLIKTRGQQVTLSCSPISGHRSVSWYQQTPGQGLQFLFEYFSETQRNKGNFPGRFSGRQFSNSRSEMNVSTLELGDSALYLCASSLDGGADTQYFGPGTRLTVL.